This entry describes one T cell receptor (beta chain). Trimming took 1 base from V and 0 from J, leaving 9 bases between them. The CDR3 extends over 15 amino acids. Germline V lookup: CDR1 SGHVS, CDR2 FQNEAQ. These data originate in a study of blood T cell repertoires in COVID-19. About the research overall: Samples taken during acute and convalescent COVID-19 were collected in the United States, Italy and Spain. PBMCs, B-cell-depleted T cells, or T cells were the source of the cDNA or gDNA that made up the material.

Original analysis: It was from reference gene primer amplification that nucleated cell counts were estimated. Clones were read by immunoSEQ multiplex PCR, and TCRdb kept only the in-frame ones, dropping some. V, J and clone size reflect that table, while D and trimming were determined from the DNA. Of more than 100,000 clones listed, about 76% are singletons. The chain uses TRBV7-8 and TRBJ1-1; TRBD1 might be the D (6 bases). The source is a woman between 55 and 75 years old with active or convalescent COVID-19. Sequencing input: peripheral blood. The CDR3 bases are TGTGCCAGCAGCTTAGTTGGGACATTGAACACTGAAGCTTTCTTT. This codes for CASSLVGTLNTEAFF. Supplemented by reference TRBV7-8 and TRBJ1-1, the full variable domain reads GAGVSQSPRYKVAKRGQDVALRCDPISGHVSLFWYQQALGQGPEFLTYFQNEAQLDKSGLPSDRFFAERPEGSVSTLKIQRTQQEDSAVYLCASSLVGTLNTEAFFGQGTRLTVV.